A single sample is the source of the 9 T cell receptor beta chains below, sequenced in a study of OX40 agonist ivuxolimab in advanced cancers. Clones were read by immunoSEQ multiplex PCR, and TCRdb kept only the in-frame ones, dropping some. The table shows about 25,000 clones, with around 85% occurring only once. The sample was CD4+ or CD8+ T cells sorted from blood, taken in a trial of the OX40 agonist ivuxolimab. Every receptor here comes from an adult with an advanced solid tumor such as melanoma, head and neck, liver or kidney cancer.

The CDR3 DNA reads as TGCGCCAGCAGCCGTCAAAACACCGGGGAGCTGTTTTTT. Amino acid sequence: CASSRQNTGELFF. The rearrangement links TRBV4-1 to TRBJ2-2; D not certain. The CDR3 is 13 residues long. CDR1 is MGHRA and CDR2 is YSYEKL in the germline V gene. Trimming removed 4 bases at V and 2 bases at J, with 5 bases between.

This chain links TRBV5-1 with TRBJ1-5, with D perhaps matching TRBD1 (5 bases). The V gene lost 4 bases and the J gene lost 7 bases, with 12 bases spanning the gap. The germline V gene has CDR1 SGHRS and CDR2 YFSETQ. The CDR3 totals 13 residues. The CDR3: CASSHRGEQPQHF. The CDR3 nucleotides read TGCGCCAGCAGCCACCGGGGGGAACAGCCCCAGCATTTT.

The gene calls are TRBV4-1 and TRBJ2-7; 10 bases match TRBD1. The CDR3 consists of 14 residues. In germline, CDR1 is MGHRA, CDR2 YSYEKL. Unmatched junction bases numbered 2, after V lost 4 bases and J lost 2 bases. Written as DNA, the CDR3 is TGCGCCAGCAGCCTTGGACAGGGGGCCTACGAGCAGTACTTC. Its protein is CASSLGQGAYEQYF.

This clone came up once. The V call is TRBV7-3, the J call TRBJ1-1; TRBD1 might be the D (6 bases). The ends were cut back, 0 bases at V and 1 base at J, with 9 bases in the middle. The germline V gene has CDR1 SGHTA and CDR2 FQGTGA. This CDR3 is built from 15 residues. The CDR3 DNA sequence: TGTGCCAGCAGCTTAACGGGGGCGGAGAACACTGAAGCTTTCTTT. Protein: CASSLTGAENTEAFF.

The genes are TRBV7-9 and TRBJ2-5, with TRBD1 identical over 12 bases. CDR3 size: 19 residues. The V gene's germline CDR1 is SEHNR and CDR2 FQNEAQ (reference sequence). The V segment lost 5 bases and the J segment 4 bases; nucleotides outside the gene matches: 17. The CDR3 reads CASSAPGQGATGYRETQYF. The DNA of the CDR3 is TGTGCCAGCAGCGCTCCGGGACAGGGGGCCACTGGATATCGAGAGACCCAGTACTTC.

The CDR3 loop reads CASSSVTEFYGYTF. In nucleotides, the CDR3 is TGTGCCAGCAGCTCCGTGACAGAATTCTATGGCTACACCTTC. V usage is TRBV11-2 and J usage is TRBJ1-2, with a possible D match to TRBD1 (5 bases). V was clipped by 4 bases and J by 4 bases, with 13 bases between them. CDR1 is SGHAT, CDR2 FQNNGV, per germline. CDR3 length: 14 amino acids.

J is TRBJ2-5 and V is TRBV29-1; TRBD2 is a possible D gene (6 bases). V lost 7 bases to trimming and J lost 1 base, with 13 bases between them. CDR3 length: 13 residues. The V gene's germline CDR1 is SQVTM and CDR2 ANQGSEA. The DNA for the CDR3 is TGCAGCGCCCATTGGCGGGGCCAAGAGACCCAGTACTTC. It translates to CSAHWRGQETQYF.

The gene calls are TRBV2 and TRBJ1-1; 7 bases agree with TRBD1. CDR3 length equals 17 residues. The germline gives CDR1 SNHLY, CDR2 FYNNEI. V lost 4 bases, J lost 1 base, and 12 bases stayed unmatched. The CDR3 loop is CASSVKVEGAPNTEAFF. The CDR3 nucleotides are TGTGCCAGCAGTGTTAAGGTTGAGGGGGCTCCGAACACTGAAGCTTTCTTT.

The chain combines TRBV9 with TRBJ2-7, with 13 bases aligning to TRBD2. This CDR3 region has 20 residues. Per the germline V gene, CDR1 is SGDLS and CDR2 is YYNGEE. After removal of 4 bases from V and 3 bases from J, the junction contained 19 bases not matched to a gene. This CDR3 reads CASSHSSLTSGGSFYYEQYF. The CDR3 DNA follows: TGTGCCAGCAGCCATTCCTCACTGACTAGCGGGGGGTCCTTCTACTACGAGCAGTACTTC.